Following are 8 T cell receptor beta chains from one sample sequenced in a study of cytotoxic CD8 clonotypes in ibrutinib-treated CLL. TCRdb's table, derived via immunoSEQ multiplex PCR, lists solely in-frame clones and lacks some. The sample yields about 160,000 clones, nearly 90% seen once. Sequencing used PBMCs, obtained at disease progression, from a patient treated with ibrutinib. These receptors all stem from a human donor with chronic lymphocytic leukemia.

The chain combines TRBV18 with TRBJ1-1, with D possibly TRBD1 on 6 matching bases. Trimming cost V 3 bases and J 1 base, with 9 bases left between them. The CDR3 is made up of 14 amino acids. The germline gives CDR1 KGHSH, CDR2 LQKENI. The CDR3 reads CASSPARGNTEAFF. The CDR3 DNA is TGTGCCAGCTCACCCGCCAGGGGGAACACTGAAGCTTTCTTT.

This clone is large within its sample. This CDR3 reads CAIKPAGMSYGYTF. The CDR3 region has the DNA TGTGCCATCAAACCGGCAGGGATGAGCTATGGCTACACCTTC. The V call is TRBV28, the J call TRBJ1-2; TRBD1 is a possible D gene (5 bases). V was cut by 10 bases and J by 4 bases, with 19 bases left in between. The CDR3 sequence is 14 residues long. From germline, CDR1 is MDHEN and CDR2 SYDVKM.

The CDR3 sequence: CSVGDRGPNYGYTF. The DNA of the CDR3 is TGCAGCGTTGGGGACAGGGGCCCTAACTATGGCTACACCTTC. J is TRBJ1-2 and V is TRBV29-1; 10 nucleotides align to TRBD1. The trim removed 4 bases at V and 0 bases at J, leaving 2 bases unmatched. Germline assignment: CDR1 SQVTM and CDR2 ANQGSEA. The CDR3 sequence is 14 residues long.

This chain connects TRBV5-4 to TRBJ2-3; maybe TRBD2 (6 bases). The germline V and J ends were trimmed by 1 base and 1 base, with 16 bases remaining between them. Germline V lookup: CDR1 SGHNT, CDR2 YYREEE (reference sequence). The CDR3 is 17 residues long. The CDR3 DNA reads as TGTGCCAGCAGCTTGAATTCGTATTGGGGGGGCACAGATACGCAGTATTTT. Protein: CASSLNSYWGGTDTQYF.

The rearrangement uses TRBV9 and TRBJ1-3; tentative D call: TRBD1 (6 bases). Germline loops: CDR1 SGDLS, CDR2 YYNGEE. The CDR3 extends over 18 amino acids. The V end lost 0 bases, the J end lost 0 bases, and 16 bases lay between the germline ends. Here the CDR3 DNA reads TGTGCCAGCAGCGTAGAAGTAGGCGGGGGACACTCTGGAAACACCATATATTTT. Its translation: CASSVEVGGGHSGNTIYF.

V is TRBV2 and J is TRBJ1-5; 9 positions match TRBD1. Germline CDR1 reads SNHLY; CDR2 reads FYNNEI. J gave up 7 bases and V 7 bases, and 11 bases lay outside the gene matches. The CDR3 contains 15 residues. This CDR3 is CASTKRGTGNQPQHF. CDR3 DNA sequence: TGTGCCAGCACCAAAAGGGGGACAGGGAACCAGCCCCAGCATTTT.

The chain carries TRBV5-1 and TRBJ1-3; the D gene is possibly TRBD1 (6 bases). The CDR3 extends over 16 amino acids. The V end lost 2 bases, the J end lost 4 bases, and 16 bases lay between the germline ends. Germline loops: CDR1 SGHRS, CDR2 YFSETQ. The CDR3 nucleotides are TGCGCCAGCAGCTTAGATTTGGGGGGCAAGGGAAACACCATATATTTT. It translates to CASSLDLGGKGNTIYF.

The table lists this clone with a count of one. Other DNA variants within this sample encode the same CDR3. CDR3 nucleotide sequence: TGTGCCAGCTCTCCGGACAGGCTGAACACTGAAGCTTTCTTT. This encodes CASSPDRLNTEAFF. The rearrangement links TRBV18 to TRBJ1-1; 7 bases agree with TRBD1. J was trimmed by 0 bases and V by 6 bases; bases with no gene match: 4. From germline, CDR1 is KGHSH and CDR2 LQKENI. The CDR3 loop spans 14 amino acids.